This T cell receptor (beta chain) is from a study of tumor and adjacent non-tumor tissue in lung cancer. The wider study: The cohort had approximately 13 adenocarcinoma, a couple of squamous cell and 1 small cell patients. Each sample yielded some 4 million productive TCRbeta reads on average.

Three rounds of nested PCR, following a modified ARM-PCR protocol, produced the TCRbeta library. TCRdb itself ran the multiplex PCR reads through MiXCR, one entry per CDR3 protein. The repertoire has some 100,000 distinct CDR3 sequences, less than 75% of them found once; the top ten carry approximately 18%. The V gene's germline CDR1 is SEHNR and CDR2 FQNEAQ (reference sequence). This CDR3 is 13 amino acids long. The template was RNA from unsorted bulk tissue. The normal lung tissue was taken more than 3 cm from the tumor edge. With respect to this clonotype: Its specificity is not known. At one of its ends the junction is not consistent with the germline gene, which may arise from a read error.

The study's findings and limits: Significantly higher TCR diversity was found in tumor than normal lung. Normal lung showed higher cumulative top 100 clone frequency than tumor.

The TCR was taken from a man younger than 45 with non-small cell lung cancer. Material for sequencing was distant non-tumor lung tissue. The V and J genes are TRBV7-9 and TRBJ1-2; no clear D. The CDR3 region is CASSSGSLYGYAF. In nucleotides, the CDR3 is TGTGCCAGTAGCTCCGGCAGCCTCTATGGCTACGCCTTC. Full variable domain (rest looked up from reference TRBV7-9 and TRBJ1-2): DTGVSQNPRHKITKRGQNVTFRCDPISEHNRLYWYRQTLGQGPEFLTYFQNEAQLEKSRLLSDRFSAERPKGSFSTLEIQRTEQGDSAMYLCASSSGSLYGYAFGSGTRLTVV.